There are many counts of the clone carrying this T cell receptor beta chain. Its antigen is currently unknown. The sample is drawn from a study of T cells in Graves' hyperthyroidism and ophthalmopathy. The study's findings and limits: Most expanded thyroid clonotypes above 0.001 recurred in blood.

TCR beta CDR3 region amplification was performed from RNA transcripts. The primer set for the first-round RT-PCR of the TCR CDR3 was HTBI. TCRdb reprocessed the multiplex PCR reads with MiXCR, giving one entry per CDR3 protein. Among fewer than 350,000 distinct CDR3 sequences, 12% to 15% were seen once, and the ten largest hold over 25%. Any symptoms of ophthalmopathy came after the first hyperthyroidism diagnosis, from which the blood sample dates. The CDR3 covers 14 residues. The germline V and J ends were trimmed by 6 bases and 0 bases, with 8 bases remaining between them. From germline, CDR1 is SNHLY and CDR2 FYNNEI.

The rearrangement joins TRBV2 to TRBJ1-4; tentative D call: TRBD1 (6 bases). Sequenced input: blood. The TCR was taken from a woman aged 45-65 years with Graves' hyperthyroidism that later progressed to Graves' ophthalmopathy. The CDR3, as DNA: TGTGCCAGCAGGGGACACCCAACTAATGAAAAACTGTTTTTT. Its translation: CASRGHPTNEKLFF.